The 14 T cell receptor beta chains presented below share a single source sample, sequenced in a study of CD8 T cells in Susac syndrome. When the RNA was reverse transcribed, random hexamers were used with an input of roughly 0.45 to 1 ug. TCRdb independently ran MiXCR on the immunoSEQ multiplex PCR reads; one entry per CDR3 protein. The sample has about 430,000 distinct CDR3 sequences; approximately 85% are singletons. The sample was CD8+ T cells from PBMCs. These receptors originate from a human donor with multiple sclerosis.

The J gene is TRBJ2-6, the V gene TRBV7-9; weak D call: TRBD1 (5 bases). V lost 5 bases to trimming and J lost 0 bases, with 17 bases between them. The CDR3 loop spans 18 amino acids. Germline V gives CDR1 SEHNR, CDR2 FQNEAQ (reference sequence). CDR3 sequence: CASSPKRQPLSGANVLTF. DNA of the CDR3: TGTGCCAGCAGCCCAAAACGACAGCCCCTCTCTGGGGCCAACGTCCTGACTTTC. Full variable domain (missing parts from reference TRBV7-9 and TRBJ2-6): DTGVSQNPRHKITKRGQNVTFRCDPISEHNRLYWYRQTLGQGPEFLTYFQNEAQLEKSRLLSDRFSAERPKGSFSTLEIQRTEQGDSAMYLCASSPKRQPLSGANVLTFGAGSRLTVL.

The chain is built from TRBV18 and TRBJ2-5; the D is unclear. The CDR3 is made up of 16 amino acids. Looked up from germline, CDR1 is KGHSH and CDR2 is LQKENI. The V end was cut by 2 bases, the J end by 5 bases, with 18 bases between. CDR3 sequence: CASSPEPSSFKETQYF. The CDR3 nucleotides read TGTGCCAGCTCACCAGAGCCAAGTAGCTTTAAGGAGACCCAGTACTTC.

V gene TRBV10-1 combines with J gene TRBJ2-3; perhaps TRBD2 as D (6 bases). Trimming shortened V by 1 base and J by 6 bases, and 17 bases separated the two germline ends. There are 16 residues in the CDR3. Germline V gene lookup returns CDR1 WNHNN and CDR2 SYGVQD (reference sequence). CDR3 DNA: TGCGCCAGCAGTGAGTTTGGCGGGGAGATGTCGGATACGCAGTATTTT. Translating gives CASSEFGGEMSDTQYF.

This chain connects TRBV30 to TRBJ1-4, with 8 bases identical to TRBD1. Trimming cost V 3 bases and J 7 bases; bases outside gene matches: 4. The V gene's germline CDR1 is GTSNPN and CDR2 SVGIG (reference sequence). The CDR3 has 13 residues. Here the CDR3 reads CAWSRGLSEKLFF. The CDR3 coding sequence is TGTGCCTGGAGCAGGGGGCTCAGTGAAAAACTGTTTTTT. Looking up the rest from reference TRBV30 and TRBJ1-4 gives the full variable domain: SQTIHQWPATLVQPVGSPLSLECTVEGTSNPNLYWYRQAAGRGLQLLFYSVGIGQISSEVPQNLSASRPQDRQFILSSKKLLLSDSGFYLCAWSRGLSEKLFFGSGTQLSVL.

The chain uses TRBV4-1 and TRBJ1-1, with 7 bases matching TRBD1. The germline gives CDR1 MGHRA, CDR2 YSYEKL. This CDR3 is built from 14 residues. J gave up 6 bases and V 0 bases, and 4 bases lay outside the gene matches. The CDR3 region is CASSQEEGAAEAFF. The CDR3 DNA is TGCGCCAGCAGCCAAGAGGAGGGGGCCGCTGAAGCTTTCTTT.

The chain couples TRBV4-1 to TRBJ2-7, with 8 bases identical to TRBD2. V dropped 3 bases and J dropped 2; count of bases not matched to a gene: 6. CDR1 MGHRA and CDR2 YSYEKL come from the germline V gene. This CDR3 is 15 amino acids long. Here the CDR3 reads CASSQGLGFTYEQYF. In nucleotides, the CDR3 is TGCGCCAGCAGCCAGGGACTAGGCTTTACCTACGAGCAGTACTTC.

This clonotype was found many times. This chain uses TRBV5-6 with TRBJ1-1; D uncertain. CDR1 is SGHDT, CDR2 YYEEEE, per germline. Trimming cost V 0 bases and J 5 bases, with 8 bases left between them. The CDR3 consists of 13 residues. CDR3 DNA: TGTGCCAGCAGCTTGGGCTTTGGAACTGAAGCTTTCTTT. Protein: CASSLGFGTEAFF.

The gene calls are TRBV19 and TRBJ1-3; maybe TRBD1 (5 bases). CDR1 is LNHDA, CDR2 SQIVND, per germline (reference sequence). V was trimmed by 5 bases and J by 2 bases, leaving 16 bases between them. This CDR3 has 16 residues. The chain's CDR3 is CASSGPERGPGNTIYF. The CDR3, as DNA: TGTGCCAGTAGTGGGCCCGAGCGGGGCCCTGGAAACACCATATATTTT.

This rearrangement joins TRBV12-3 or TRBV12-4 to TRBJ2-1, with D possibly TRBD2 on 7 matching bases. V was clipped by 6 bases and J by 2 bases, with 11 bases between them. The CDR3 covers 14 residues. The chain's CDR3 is CASSHGGPYNEQFF. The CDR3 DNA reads TGTGCCAGCAGCCACGGGGGGCCCTACAATGAGCAGTTCTTC.

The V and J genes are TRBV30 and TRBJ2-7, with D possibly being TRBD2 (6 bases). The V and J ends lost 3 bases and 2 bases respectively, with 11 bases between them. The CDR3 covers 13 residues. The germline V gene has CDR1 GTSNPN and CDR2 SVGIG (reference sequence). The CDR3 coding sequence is TGTGCCTGGAGGCCCGGGAGTCCCTACGAGCAGTACTTC. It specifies CAWRPGSPYEQYF.

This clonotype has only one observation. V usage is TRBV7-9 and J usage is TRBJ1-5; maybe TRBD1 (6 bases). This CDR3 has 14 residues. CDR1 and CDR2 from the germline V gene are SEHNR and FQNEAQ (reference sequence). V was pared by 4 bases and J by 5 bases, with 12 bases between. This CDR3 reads CASSSGVGYQPQHF. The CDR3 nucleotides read TGTGCCAGCAGCTCAGGGGTCGGCTATCAGCCCCAGCATTTT.

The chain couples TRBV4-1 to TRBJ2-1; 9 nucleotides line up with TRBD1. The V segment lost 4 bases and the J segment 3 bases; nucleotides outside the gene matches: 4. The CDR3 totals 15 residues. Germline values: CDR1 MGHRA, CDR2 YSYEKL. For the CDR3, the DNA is TGCGCCAGCAGCCGCGACAGGGGGGACTACAATGAGCAGTTCTTC. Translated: CASSRDRGDYNEQFF.

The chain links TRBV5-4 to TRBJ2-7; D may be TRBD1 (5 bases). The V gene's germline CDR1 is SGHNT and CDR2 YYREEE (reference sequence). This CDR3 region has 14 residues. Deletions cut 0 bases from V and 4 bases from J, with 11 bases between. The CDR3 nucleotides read TGTGCCAGCAGCTTGGAGGTAGGGGCTTACGAGCAGTACTTC. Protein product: CASSLEVGAYEQYF.

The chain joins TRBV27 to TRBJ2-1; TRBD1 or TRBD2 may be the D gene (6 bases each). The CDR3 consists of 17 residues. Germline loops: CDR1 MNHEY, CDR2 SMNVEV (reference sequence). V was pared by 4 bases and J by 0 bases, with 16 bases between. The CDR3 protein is CASSYQAPGASYNEQFF. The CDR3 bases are TGTGCCAGCAGTTACCAAGCCCCGGGGGCCTCCTACAATGAGCAGTTCTTC.